One and the same sample provided the 25 T cell receptor beta chains below, sequenced in a study of response to subunit inactivated influenza vaccine. TCRdb reprocessed the RT-PCR reads with MiXCR, giving one entry per CDR3 protein. The repertoire has 550,000 to 800,000 distinct CDR3 sequences, approximately 14% of them found once; the top ten carry about 9.9%. This specimen was PBMCs from blood, taken 12 days after vaccination. The receptor set was obtained from a man aged 45-65 years who received an inactivated influenza vaccine.

The J gene is TRBJ2-1, the V gene TRBV27, with a possible D match to TRBD1 (5 bases). This CDR3 has 16 amino acids. Trimming took 5 bases from V and 7 from J, leaving 21 bases between them. Germline V CDR1 and CDR2: MNHEY, SMNVEV (reference sequence). This chain's CDR3 is CASSASKLRTRNEQFF. CDR3 coding DNA: TGTGCCAGCAGTGCTAGTAAATTAAGGACAAGGAATGAGCAGTTCTTC.

A few counts support this clonotype. CDR3 protein: CASSIGAGDHNQPQHF. The CDR3 region has the DNA TGTGCCAGTAGTATAGGGGCAGGGGATCACAATCAGCCCCAGCATTTT. V is TRBV19 and J is TRBJ1-5, with D possibly matching TRBD1 (6 bases). Trimming took off 1 base at V and 3 bases at J, with 13 bases between the two ends. This CDR3 is 16 amino acids long. Germline V CDR1 and CDR2: LNHDA, SQIVND (reference sequence).

The chain carries TRBV29-1 and TRBJ1-4, with a possible D match to TRBD1 (6 bases). Trimming took 6 bases from V and 8 from J, leaving 22 bases between them. The CDR3 extends over 15 amino acids. CDR1 is SQVTM and CDR2 is ANQGSEA in the germline V gene. DNA for the CDR3: TGCAGCGTCGGTCCCGGCCCGGGGGCGCGGGAAAAACTGTTTTTT. It translates to CSVGPGPGAREKLFF. The full variable domain, in which reference TRBV29-1 and TRBJ1-4 provide the parts outside the CDR3, is SAVISQKPSRDICQRGTSLTIQCQVDSQVTMMFWYRQQPGQSLTLIATANQGSEATYESGFVIDKFPISRPNLTFSTLTVSNMSPEDSSIYLCSVGPGPGAREKLFFGSGTQLSVL.

J is TRBJ2-5 and V is TRBV7-2; 8 positions match TRBD1. V lost 5 bases to trimming and J lost 0 bases; unmatched junction nucleotides: 5. This CDR3 has 15 residues. Germline CDR1 SGHTA, CDR2 FQGNSA. The CDR3 reads CASSQNRGYQETQYF. The DNA of the CDR3 is TGTGCCAGCAGCCAAAACAGGGGGTACCAAGAGACCCAGTACTTC.

This clonotype has just a few counts. The J gene is TRBJ2-1, the V gene TRBV12-3 or TRBV12-4; 10 bases are shared with TRBD2. V lost 5 bases to trimming and J lost 4 bases; unmatched junction nucleotides: 2. The CDR3 is made up of 14 amino acids. The CDR3 sequence is CASSQTSGYNEQFF. In DNA form, the CDR3 reads TGTGCCAGCAGTCAGACTAGCGGGTACAATGAGCAGTTCTTC.

This rearrangement joins TRBV4-3 to TRBJ2-1, with a tentative D call TRBD2 (6 bases). Trimming pared 4 bases from V and 15 bases from J, leaving 19 bases between. Germline CDR1 and CDR2: LGHNA and YSLEER. The CDR3 has 13 residues. DNA for the CDR3: TGCGCCAGCAGCCGAGATCGGGGGAGAGCTTGGTTCTTC. Translated, it gives CASSRDRGRAWFF.

This clonotype was recorded a few times. The rearrangement joins TRBV5-5 to TRBJ1-6; no reliable D call. From germline, CDR1 is SGHKS and CDR2 YYEKEE (reference sequence). The CDR3 loop spans 14 amino acids. V shed 3 bases and J shed 10 bases, with 14 bases lying between them. The DNA for the CDR3 is TGTGCCAGCAGCTCCGGATCGGCGAACTCACCCCTCCACTTT. This codes for CASSSGSANSPLHF.

The genes are TRBV15 and TRBJ2-7; perhaps TRBD1 as D (6 bases). The CDR3 extends over 14 amino acids. Between the trimmed V and J ends, which lost 0 bases and 2 bases, there was a span of 8 bases. Germline V gives CDR1 LNHNV, CDR2 YYDKDF (reference sequence). The CDR3 DNA sequence: TGTGCCACCAGCAGAGATCCAGGGGCCTACGAGCAGTACTTC. This translates into CATSRDPGAYEQYF. The whole variable domain, filled in from reference TRBV15 and TRBJ2-7, reads DAMVIQNPRYQVTQFGKPVTLSCSQTLNHNVMYWYQQKSSQAPKLLFHYYDKDFNNEADTPDNFQSRRPNTSFCFLDIRSPGLGDTAMYLCATSRDPGAYEQYFGPGTRLTVT.

In this sample, this clonotype turned up a few times. V is TRBV4-2 and J is TRBJ1-6; TRBD1 might be the D (6 bases). From germline, CDR1 is LGHNA and CDR2 YNFKEQ. This CDR3 contains 18 residues. Trimming stripped 4 bases from V and 1 base from J, with 17 bases between. CDR3 DNA sequence: TGTGCCAGCAGCCGAAAGGACAGTCCTGGGTCCTATAATTCACCCCTCCACTTT. Residues: CASSRKDSPGSYNSPLHF.

V is TRBV20-1 and J is TRBJ2-1; 7 nucleotides match TRBD2. The CDR3 is 13 residues long. J was trimmed by 3 bases and V by 3 bases; bases with no gene match: 2. Germline V lookup: CDR1 DFQATT, CDR2 SNEGSKA (reference sequence). The CDR3 region has the DNA TGCAGTGCTAGCGGGAGGTTCTACAATGAGCAGTTCTTC. Protein product: CSASGRFYNEQFF.

The chain recombines TRBV29-1 with TRBJ1-2, with 10 positions matching TRBD1. CDR1 and CDR2 (germline): SQVTM, ANQGSEA. The CDR3 spans 17 residues. V shed 5 bases and J 4 bases; nucleotides not matched to a gene: 16. CDR3 region: CSVSRPGQGKIGYGYTF. The CDR3 DNA sequence: TGCAGCGTTAGTCGACCGGGACAGGGGAAGATTGGCTATGGCTACACCTTC.

This clonotype occurred a few times. V and J are TRBV29-1 and TRBJ1-1, with no clear D. The V end was cut by 2 bases, the J end by 6 bases, with 10 bases between. Germline V lookup: CDR1 SQVTM, CDR2 ANQGSEA. CDR3 size: 12 residues. CDR3 in amino acids: CSVELSGAEAFF. The DNA for the CDR3 is TGCAGCGTTGAATTAAGTGGTGCTGAAGCTTTCTTT.

The table lists this clonotype with a few counts. The V and J genes are TRBV7-9 and TRBJ2-1, with 8 bases that match TRBD1. Germline lookup yields CDR1 SEHNR and CDR2 FQNEAQ (reference sequence). The V segment lost 6 bases and the J segment 10 bases; nucleotides outside the gene matches: 17. CDR3 length: 16 residues. In nucleotides, the CDR3 is TGTGCCAGCAGTTTTTGGGGGGACAGGTATACCCCGGAGCAGTTCTTC. Its protein is CASSFWGDRYTPEQFF.

The chain is built from TRBV12-3 or TRBV12-4 and TRBJ2-1; 13 bases map to TRBD2. Losses at the gene ends were 7 bases for V and 6 bases for J; bases not matched to a gene: 6. The CDR3 runs to 15 residues. CDR3 in amino acids: CASKKGLAGVNEQFF. DNA for the CDR3: TGTGCCAGCAAAAAAGGACTAGCGGGGGTCAATGAGCAGTTCTTC.

The sample holds a few counts of this clonotype. This chain uses TRBV4-2 with TRBJ2-7; TRBD2 matches at 7 bases. The CDR3 consists of 16 residues. Germline CDR1 LGHNA, CDR2 YNFKEQ. With V trimmed by 1 base and J by 5 bases, 11 bases remained unmatched. The CDR3 spells CASSQVEASGVHEQYF. CDR3 coding DNA: TGTGCCAGCAGCCAAGTGGAGGCTAGCGGTGTCCACGAGCAGTACTTC.

To note about this clonotype: One end of the junction does not line up with germline, which may come from a read error. The chain links TRBV20-1 to TRBJ1-2, with D unclear. The germline V gene has CDR1 DFQATT and CDR2 SNEGSKA (reference sequence). The length of the CDR3 is 15 residues. CDR3 amino acids: CCARGRQGRTRGYTF. CDR3 bases: TGCTGTGCTAGAGGCCGACAAGGACGTACGCGGGGCTACACCTTC.

This clonotype was seen a few times. This rearrangement joins TRBV10-2 to TRBJ1-3; D unclear. Trimming stripped 3 bases from V and 3 bases from J, with 6 bases between. CDR3 size: 13 residues. Germline CDR1 and CDR2: WSHSY and SAAADI. In DNA form, the CDR3 reads TGCGCCAGCAGTGAACCTAATGGAAACACCATATATTTT. Residues: CASSEPNGNTIYF.

The genes are TRBV4-1 and TRBJ1-6, with 10 bases identical to TRBD1. V shed 4 bases and J 9 bases; nucleotides not matched to a gene: 12. Germline loops: CDR1 MGHRA, CDR2 YSYEKL. The CDR3 extends over 17 amino acids. CDR3 nucleotides: TGCGCCAGCAGCCCCTACCCCCGGGACAGGGGAACTTCACCCCTCCACTTT. This translates into CASSPYPRDRGTSPLHF.

The chain recombines TRBV5-4 with TRBJ2-7; D gene uncertain. From germline, CDR1 is SGHNT and CDR2 YYREEE (reference sequence). V dropped 1 base and J dropped 5 bases, with 16 bases sitting between them. This CDR3 has 15 residues. CDR3 bases: TGTGCCAGCAGCTTGATGGCTAGTGGTGACGACGAGCAGTACTTC. This sequence encodes CASSLMASGDDEQYF.

This CDR3 reads CASSVSSGKEAQYF. The CDR3 DNA reads as TGTGCCAGCAGCGTCTCTAGCGGCAAGGAGGCCCAGTACTTC. V usage is TRBV9 and J usage is TRBJ2-5, with 7 nucleotides matching TRBD2. This CDR3 spans 14 amino acids. The germline V gene encodes CDR1 SGDLS and CDR2 YYNGEE. Unmatched junction bases numbered 10, after V lost 2 bases and J lost 9 bases.

This clonotype was picked up a small number of times. The rearrangement joins TRBV29-1 to TRBJ1-1; tentatively, D is TRBD1 (5 bases). The CDR3 is made up of 11 amino acids. The V and J ends lost 7 bases and 7 bases respectively, with 13 bases between them. The germline CDR1 and CDR2 sequences are SQVTM and ANQGSEA. The CDR3 nucleotides read TGCAGCGCCCTGGGGGTTCATGAAGCTTTCTTT. This translates into CSALGVHEAFF.

The sample holds a few counts of this clonotype. The CDR3 loop reads CSGGQGDGKLFF. In DNA, the CDR3 is TGCAGCGGTGGACAGGGGGACGGAAAACTGTTTTTT. The V gene is TRBV29-1, the J gene TRBJ1-4; TRBD1 aligns across 10 bases. The CDR3 loop spans 12 amino acids. Germline V gives CDR1 SQVTM, CDR2 ANQGSEA. V lost 7 bases, J lost 10 bases, and 6 bases stayed unmatched. The entire variable domain, with the rest obtained from reference TRBV29-1 and TRBJ1-4, is as follows: SAVISQKPSRDICQRGTSLTIQCQVDSQVTMMFWYRQQPGQSLTLIATANQGSEATYESGFVIDKFPISRPNLTFSTLTVSNMSPEDSSIYLCSGGQGDGKLFFGSGTQLSVL.

Only a few counts were recorded for this clonotype. This CDR3 reads CASSPGPPLRENTEAFF. In DNA, the CDR3 is TGTGCCAGCTCTCCCGGGCCACCTCTCCGGGAGAACACTGAAGCTTTCTTT. The chain uses TRBV18 and TRBJ1-1; D ambiguous. V was cut by 6 bases and J by 1 base, with 21 bases left in between. Germline V gene lookup returns CDR1 KGHSH and CDR2 LQKENI. The CDR3 totals 17 residues.

This clonotype was counted at least ten times. The J gene is TRBJ2-1, the V gene TRBV7-8; D gene uncertain. The germline V and J ends were trimmed by 5 bases and 4 bases, with 12 bases remaining between them. This CDR3 has 14 amino acids. Germline assignment: CDR1 SGHVS and CDR2 FQNEAQ. The CDR3 nucleotides are TGTGCCAGCAGCCCCGGACCGCCGTACAATGAGCAGTTCTTC. Protein: CASSPGPPYNEQFF.

This chain joins TRBV7-2 and TRBJ2-5; 8 bases align to TRBD1. Germline values: CDR1 SGHTA, CDR2 FQGNSA. Trimming cost V 3 bases and J 4 bases; bases outside gene matches: 10. The CDR3 sequence is 16 residues long. The CDR3 is CASSFRQGSSSETQYF. CDR3 coding DNA: TGTGCCAGCAGCTTCCGACAGGGGAGTTCCTCAGAGACCCAGTACTTC. The variable domain in full, with the rest retrieved from reference TRBV7-2 and TRBJ2-5, is GAGVSQSPSNKVTEKGKDVELRCDPISGHTALYWYRQSLGQGLEFLIYFQGNSAPDKSGLPSDRFSAERTGGSVSTLTIQRTQQEDSAVYLCASSFRQGSSSETQYFGPGTRLLVL.